This passage covers 17 T cell receptor beta chains from one sample sequenced in a study of blood T cells in healthy people across ages. The second PCR ran roughly 6 to 11 cycles with a sample-barcoded 5' primer and J-beta primers. TCRdb reanalysed the 5' RACE reads using MiXCR and keeps one entry per CDR3 protein. Of about 1.5 million distinct CDR3 sequences in the sample, 40% to 45% were seen once. The sequenced sample consisted of blood. These receptors all come from a young woman in good health.

This chain uses TRBV12-3 or TRBV12-4 with TRBJ1-5; D not certain. CDR3 length: 13 residues. Trimming removed 6 bases from V and 6 bases from J, with 12 bases in between. CDR3: CASREHRGQPQHF. CDR3 sequence (DNA): TGTGCCAGCAGGGAACACCGTGGTCAGCCCCAGCATTTT.

The V and J genes are TRBV10-3 and TRBJ1-6; 8 bases match TRBD1. CDR1 is ENHRY and CDR2 is SYGVKD in the germline V gene. The length of the CDR3 is 15 residues. Unmatched junction bases numbered 5, after V lost 4 bases and J lost 6 bases. The CDR3 DNA follows: TGTGCCATCAGTGCCACAGGGGGAAGTAATTCACCCCTCCACTTT. Protein product: CAISATGGSNSPLHF.

This clonotype showed up just a few times. J is TRBJ2-7 and V is TRBV27; D remains ambiguous. In germline, CDR1 is MNHEY, CDR2 SMNVEV (reference sequence). V was clipped by 6 bases and J by 2 bases, with 14 bases between them. This CDR3 has 14 amino acids. The CDR3 spells CASSLTYRPYEQYF. As DNA, the CDR3 is TGTGCCAGCAGCCTGACTTATCGACCCTACGAGCAGTACTTC.

As for this clonotype: One junction end disagrees with the germline gene, perhaps due to a read error. This chain connects TRBV6-6 to TRBJ2-1; either TRBD1 or TRBD2 may supply D (6 bases each). CDR3 length: 14 amino acids. Germline values: CDR1 MNHNY, CDR2 SVGAGI (reference sequence). CDR3 residues: CASSDWGAHNEQFF. The CDR3 nucleotides are TGTGCCAGCAGTGACTGGGGGGCACACAACGAGCAGTTCTTC.

This clonotype was picked up a small number of times. This sequence joins TRBV5-1 and TRBJ2-7; no reliable D call. The J call is uncertain, as TRBJ2-5 better fits the DNA end. CDR1 is SGHRS, CDR2 YFSETQ, per germline. This CDR3 region has 15 residues. The CDR3 coding sequence is TGCGCCAGCAGCTTCGACTCTCCTGGGGAAGAGACCCAGTACTTC. Its translation: CASSFDSPGEETQYF.

This clonotype was detected only a few times. The CDR3 protein is CASSPGTLFYGYTF. The CDR3 coding sequence is TGTGCCAGCAGCCCCGGGACACTCTTCTATGGCTACACCTTC. V and J are TRBV12-3 or TRBV12-4 and TRBJ1-2, with a weak D call TRBD1 (6 bases). This CDR3 comprises 14 residues. Trimming took off 6 bases at V and 4 bases at J, with 15 bases between the two ends.

This chain connects TRBV7-8 to TRBJ2-5; possibly TRBD2 for D (5 bases). This CDR3 comprises 15 residues. V lost 2 bases and J 11 bases, leaving 21 bases between the germline ends. Per germline, CDR1 SGHVS and CDR2 FQNEAQ. The CDR3 coding sequence is TGTGCCAGCAGCTTAAGCGGAACATATACGGTGGAGCAGTACTTC. This gives the protein CASSLSGTYTVEQYF.

The CDR3 DNA follows: TGCGCCAGCAGCCTGAGTATAGCGGGCTTAAAGGCAGGGGAGCTGTTTTTT. Encoded protein: CASSLSIAGLKAGELFF. V usage is TRBV4-3 and J usage is TRBJ2-2; TRBD2 aligns across 7 bases. Trimming at V came to 4 bases and at J to 8 bases, leaving 16 bases not matched to a gene. The CDR3 contains 17 residues. Germline lookup yields CDR1 LGHNA and CDR2 YSLEER.

On this clonotype: A read error may account for a junction end that differs from germline. V usage is TRBV2 and J usage is TRBJ1-5; D is undetermined. Germline loops: CDR1 SNHLY, CDR2 FYNNEI. The CDR3 totals 14 residues. Here the CDR3 reads CASSPDGVNQPQHF. The DNA for the CDR3 is TGTGCCAGCAGCCCGGACGGGGTCAATCAGCCTCAGCATTTT. The variable domain in full, completed from reference TRBV2 and TRBJ1-5, reads EPEVTQTPSHQVTQMGQEVILRCVPISNHLYFYWYRQILGQKVEFLVSFYNNEISEKSEIFDDQFSVERPDGSNFTLKIRSTKLEDSAMYFCASSPDGVNQPQHFGDGTRLSIL.

In this sample, this clonotype turned up a few times. J is TRBJ1-5 and V is TRBV10-3; TRBD1 might be the D (5 bases). CDR3 length: 14 residues. Trimming removed 0 bases from V and 5 bases from J, with 8 bases in between. Germline-derived CDR1 and CDR2 are ENHRY and SYGVKD. The DNA for the CDR3 is TGTGCCATCAGTGAGTCGGGGCCGTATCAGCCCCAGCATTTT. Translating gives CAISESGPYQPQHF.

The CDR3 loop is CSARAGVSSYNSPLHF. The CDR3 DNA follows: TGCAGTGCTAGAGCAGGGGTTAGCTCCTATAATTCACCCCTCCACTTT. The chain joins TRBV20-1 to TRBJ1-6, with D perhaps matching TRBD1 (6 bases). Germline V gives CDR1 DFQATT, CDR2 SNEGSKA (reference sequence). This CDR3 has 16 amino acids. Trimming took off 1 base at V and 0 bases at J, with 10 bases between the two ends.

The gene calls are TRBV18 and TRBJ1-2; unclear D gene. This CDR3 contains 14 residues. Trimming shortened V by 4 bases and J by 0 bases, and 9 bases separated the two germline ends. In germline, CDR1 is KGHSH, CDR2 LQKENI. In nucleotides, the CDR3 is TGTGCCAGCTCACTCCAAGTAACTAACTATGGCTACACCTTC. The encoded protein is CASSLQVTNYGYTF.

This clonotype was counted once. This chain connects TRBV7-6 to TRBJ1-5; D unresolved. This CDR3 region has 13 residues. Per germline, CDR1 SGHVS and CDR2 FNYEAQ. Trimming shortened V by 6 bases and J by 5 bases, and 11 bases separated the two germline ends. The chain's CDR3 is CASSLHTDQPQHF. CDR3 nucleotides: TGTGCCAGCAGTTTGCATACGGATCAGCCCCAGCATTTT.

The CDR3 sequence: CASSRGLAEQNEQYF. CDR3 DNA: TGTGCCAGCAGCCGGGGACTAGCGGAACAAAATGAGCAGTACTTC. The V and J genes are TRBV11-1 and TRBJ2-5; 11 nucleotides match TRBD2. Germline CDR1 is SGHAT and CDR2 is FQDESV (reference sequence). V gave up 5 bases and J gave up 11 bases; unmatched junction bases: 13. This CDR3 comprises 15 residues.

The chain uses TRBV4-3 and TRBJ2-5; 7 positions agree with TRBD2. J gave up 11 bases and V 0 bases, and 15 bases lay outside the gene matches. Germline V gene sequence: CDR1 LGHNA, CDR2 YSLEER. The CDR3 consists of 16 residues. The CDR3 nucleotides are TGCGCCAGCAGCCAAGAAATGCGGGAGACCTACAATGAGCAGTACTTC. Amino acids: CASSQEMRETYNEQYF.

V gene TRBV6-4 combines with J gene TRBJ1-1; no clear D gene. Trimming left V 2 bases short and J 7 bases short, with 17 bases between. CDR3 length: 15 amino acids. From germline, CDR1 is MRHNA and CDR2 SNTAGT. The CDR3 bases are TGTGCCAGCAGTGACACGGGCAGGACCACCCATGAAGCTTTCTTT. Translation gives CASSDTGRTTHEAFF.

V is TRBV15 and J is TRBJ2-5; no clear D gene. Germline lookup yields CDR1 LNHNV and CDR2 YYDKDF (reference sequence). This CDR3 is 13 amino acids long. The ends were cut back, 0 bases at V and 3 bases at J, with 5 bases in the middle. The CDR3 reads CATSRDWKETQYF. In nucleotides, the CDR3 is TGTGCCACCAGCAGAGATTGGAAAGAGACCCAGTACTTC.